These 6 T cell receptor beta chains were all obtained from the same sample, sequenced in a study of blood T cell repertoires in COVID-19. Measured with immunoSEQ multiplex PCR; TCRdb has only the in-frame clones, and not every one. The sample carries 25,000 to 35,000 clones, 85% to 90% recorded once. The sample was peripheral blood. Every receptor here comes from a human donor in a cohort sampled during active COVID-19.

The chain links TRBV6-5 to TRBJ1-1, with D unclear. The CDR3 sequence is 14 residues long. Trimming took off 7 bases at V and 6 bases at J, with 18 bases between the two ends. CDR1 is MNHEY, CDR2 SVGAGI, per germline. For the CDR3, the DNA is TGTGCCAGCACCCTTGTTCCCGAACGGGCTGAAGCTTTCTTT. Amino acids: CASTLVPERAEAFF.

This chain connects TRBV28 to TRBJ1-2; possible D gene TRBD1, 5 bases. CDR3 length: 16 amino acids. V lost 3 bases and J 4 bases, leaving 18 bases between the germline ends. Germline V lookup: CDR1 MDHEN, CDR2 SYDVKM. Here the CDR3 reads CASSFLPSREGYGYTF. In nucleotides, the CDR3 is TGTGCCAGCAGTTTCCTTCCATCCAGGGAGGGCTATGGCTACACCTTC.

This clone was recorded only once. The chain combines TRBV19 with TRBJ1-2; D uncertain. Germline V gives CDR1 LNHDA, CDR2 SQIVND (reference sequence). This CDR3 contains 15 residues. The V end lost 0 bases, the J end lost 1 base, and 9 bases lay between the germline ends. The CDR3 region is CASSIDGGDNYGYTF. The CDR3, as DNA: TGTGCCAGTAGTATAGATGGCGGTGATAACTATGGCTACACCTTC.

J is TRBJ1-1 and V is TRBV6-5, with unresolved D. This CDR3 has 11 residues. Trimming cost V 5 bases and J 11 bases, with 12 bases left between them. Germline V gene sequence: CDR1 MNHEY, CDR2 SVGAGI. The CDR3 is CASSPQRVAFF. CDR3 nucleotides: TGTGCCAGCAGTCCACAGAGGGTGGCTTTCTTT.

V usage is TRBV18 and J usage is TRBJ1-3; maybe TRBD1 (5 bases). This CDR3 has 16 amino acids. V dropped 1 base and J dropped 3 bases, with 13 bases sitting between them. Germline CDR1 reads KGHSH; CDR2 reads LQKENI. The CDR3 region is CASSPQAGRSGNTIYF. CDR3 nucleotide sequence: TGTGCCAGCTCACCACAAGCGGGACGGAGTGGAAACACCATATATTTT. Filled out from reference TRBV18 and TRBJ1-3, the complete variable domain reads NAGVMQNPRHLVRRRGQEARLRCSPMKGHSHVYWYRQLPEEGLKFMVYLQKENIIDESGMPKERFSAEFPKEGPSILRIQQVVRGDSAAYFCASSPQAGRSGNTIYFGEGSWLTVV.

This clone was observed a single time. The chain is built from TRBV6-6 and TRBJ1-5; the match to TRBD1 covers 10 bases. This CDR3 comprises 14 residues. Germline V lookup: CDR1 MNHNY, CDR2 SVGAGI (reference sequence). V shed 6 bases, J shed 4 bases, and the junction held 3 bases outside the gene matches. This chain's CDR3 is CASSWDRGNQPQHF. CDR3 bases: TGTGCCAGCAGCTGGGACAGGGGTAATCAGCCCCAGCATTTT.